The clone carrying this T cell receptor (beta chain) was picked up one time. This record belongs to a study of T cell changes during pregnancy in multiple sclerosis. Assay used: immunoSEQ multiplex PCR; TCRdb lists only in-frame clones, some missing. The table has tens of thousands of clones, roughly nine tenths seen once; the top ten hold roughly 0.7%. With 3 bases clipped from V and 6 bases from J, the junction kept 12 bases outside the gene matches. The germline CDR1 and CDR2 sequences are MNHEY and SMNVEV (reference sequence). The CDR3 covers 17 residues. The origin of this receptor is a female donor in good health, enrolled as a control in a pregnancy study. The sample here was peripheral blood, taken in the third trimester of pregnancy. The rearrangement links TRBV27 to TRBJ2-1; TRBD2 aligns across 9 bases. CDR3 residues: CASSLPSGTSSFNEQFF. The CDR3 coding sequence is TGTGCCAGCAGTTTGCCCTCGGGGACTAGCAGTTTCAATGAGCAGTTCTTC.